Given below is one T cell receptor beta chain in context. Its recognized antigen is unknown. The input lacks base qualities; no much larger clone sits a single base away. CDR1 and CDR2 (SGHNT, YYREEE) derive from the germline V gene (reference sequence). The CDR3 sequence holds 12 residues, the cysteine and phenylalanine included. The entry retains the CDR3 DNA only, 36 bases that are in frame from base 1. V loses 5 bases, J loses 4 bases, and the germline ends lie 10 bases apart. The method behind the library was the immunoSEQ multiplex PCR assay. TCRdb re-hosts the immuneACCESS table, in-frame sequences only. Its copies lack some clones; in the studies checked, an unresolved V gene accounts for under half of them, and the cause for the rest is not known. The sample includes some 700,000 clones, with 70% to 90% observed a single time. Around 0.01% of the sample is taken by the ten largest. These data belong to a study of shared T cell receptors in the human thymus (dated by TCRdb to about 2021). Regarding the research as a whole: The study investigated the way shared, self-reactive T-cell receptor alpha chains are produced in the human thymus.

A further study also used this sample, focusing on human thymus T cells. The second study, in turn, reports: In Finland, the donors were immunologically healthy infants who were having open corrective cardiac surgery for congenital heart defects. Thymus tissue was collected as surgical resects that were removed during corrective cardiac surgery. V and J gene segment usage appeared biased in both thymic and peripheral blood repertoires. According to the related research, thymic TCR repertoires were highly overlapping among unrelated individuals. The study described the TCR alpha and beta repertoires in under 10 infant thymus samples and a handful of matching peripheral blood samples. Donor ages ranging from about 7 to 250 days were recorded, and roughly six male and a couple of female infants were included in the cohort. After being mechanically released from the tissue, thymocytes were kept at -70 degrees C in pellets of about 8.5-34 million cells. Genomic DNA was extracted from frozen cell pellets with a QIAsymphony instrument. The immunoSEQ multiplex PCR assay was used to amplify the TCRB and TCRAD loci from a standardized amount of quality-controlled genomic DNA. The V(D)J region was spanned by amplicons of a length sufficient to cover the CDR3 and to identify V and J genes. The commercial immunoSEQ service was used to sequence amplicons on an Illumina platform. Primer bias and sequencing errors were corrected as previously described, and TCRAD and TCRB were defined on the basis of the IMGT database. The repertoires were analysed using immunoSEQ Analyzer 3.0 and VDJTools for basic statistics, V/J segment usage, diversity estimates, rarefaction and pairwise overlap. To estimate diversity, the Chao1, ChaoE, Efron-Thisted, Shannon and inverse Simpson indices were applied, and diversity was also estimated on datasets down-sampled to the smallest sample. Repertoire overlap was determined by strict matching of CDR3 nucleotide sequence, V gene and J gene, and Jaccard-based multidimensional scaling clustering was applied. On average, thymus samples yielded roughly 770,000 unique TCRB clonotypes, whereas blood samples yielded approximately 90,000.

This receptor was taken from a boy in the first two years of life with a congenital heart defect. Donor details come from another sample of the same person, matched by shared clones. The sequenced material came from thymocytes. The rearranged segments are TRBV5-4 and TRBJ2-7; there is no confident call for the D gene. The CDR3 corresponds to CASREYLYEQYF. DNA sequence: TGTGCCAGCAGGGAGTATCTGTACGAGCAGTACTTC.